This T cell receptor beta chain was identified in a study of somatic mutations in cytotoxic T cells in rheumatoid arthritis. Points from the study as a whole: Only rheumatoid arthritis patients, not healthy controls, showed CD8+ clonality increasing with age.

Generated by immunoSEQ multiplex PCR, the TCRdb table keeps only in-frame clones and is missing some. In the table there are 12,000 to 15,000 clones, 85% to 95% of which are singletons. CDR1 is LNHNV and CDR2 is YYDKDF in the germline V gene (reference sequence). This CDR3 contains 16 residues. With 3 bases clipped from V and 2 bases from J, the junction kept 3 bases outside the gene matches. The investigators isolated CD4+ and CD8+ cells by positive magnetic bead selection and checked their purity by flow cytometry. Of note for this clone: Its antigen is unidentified.

The rearrangement links TRBV15 to TRBJ2-3; 12 positions match TRBD2. The TCR was taken from a man between 65 and 80 years old with rheumatoid arthritis. Sequenced material: CD4+ T cells sorted from blood. The CDR3 bases are TGTGCCACCAGCAGTGGACTAGCGGGGAACACAGATACGCAGTATTTT. This encodes CATSSGLAGNTDTQYF.